The 21 T cell receptor beta chains presented below share a single source sample, sequenced in a study of shared clonotypes between healthy human individuals. Here immunoSEQ multiplex PCR was the method, and the copy in TCRdb shows in-frame clones only, minus some. This sample carries approximately 600,000 clones, approximately 95% of them seen once, and the ten largest clones take around 0.12%. CD45RO-negative CD8 cells positively selected for CCR7 made up the naive population, which excluded terminally differentiated effector memory CD45RA+ cells. Sequenced input: naive CD8+ T cells sorted from blood. Receptors were obtained from a woman aged 25 to 39 in good health.

The chain carries TRBV29-1 and TRBJ2-5; maybe TRBD1 (5 bases). The tail of the sequence fits TRBJ2-7 better, so the J call may be wrong. Germline V gives CDR1 SQVTM, CDR2 ANQGSEA. The CDR3 contains 15 residues. CDR3 coding DNA: TGCAGCGTCCTCGGCGGTAGGGGCGGCTCCTACGAGCAGTACTTC. Translated: CSVLGGRGGSYEQYF.

Of note for this clone: Germline is not matched at one junction end, which may reflect a read error. Other DNA sequences of this sample code for an identical CDR3. This chain uses TRBV7-2 with TRBJ2-7; 8 bases line up with TRBD2. Germline CDR1 and CDR2: SGHTA and FQGNSA. CDR3 length: 15 residues. Here the CDR3 DNA reads TGTGCCAGCAGCGGACCCCCGGGACTAGGATACGAGCAATACTTC. Its protein is CASSGPPGLGYEQYF.

The chain joins TRBV14 to TRBJ1-4, with D possibly being TRBD1 (5 bases). Trimming took off 4 bases at V and 5 bases at J, with 20 bases between the two ends. Germline V CDR1 and CDR2: SGHDN, FVKESK. The CDR3 is 17 amino acids. The CDR3 coding sequence is TGTGCCAGCAGCCTCGTAGCACCGGGGCCAGGGAATGAAAAACTGTTTTTT. Amino acids: CASSLVAPGPGNEKLFF.

This clone was observed a few times. The genes are TRBV27 and TRBJ1-1; D remains ambiguous. CDR3 length equals 13 residues. The V and J ends lost 2 bases and 5 bases respectively, with 9 bases between them. Per the germline V gene, CDR1 is MNHEY and CDR2 is SMNVEV (reference sequence). CDR3 residues: CASSLGIRTEAFF. The DNA for the CDR3 is TGTGCCAGCAGTTTAGGGATCAGGACTGAAGCTTTCTTT.

This chain connects TRBV11-2 to TRBJ2-1; 7 bases are shared with TRBD2. Germline V gene sequence: CDR1 SGHAT, CDR2 FQNNGV. J gave up 6 bases and V 2 bases, and 7 bases lay outside the gene matches. CDR3 size: 15 residues. CDR3 residues: CASSLSLAARNEQFF. For the CDR3, the DNA is TGTGCCAGCAGCTTAAGCCTAGCGGCCCGCAATGAGCAGTTCTTC.

This chain joins TRBV4-1 and TRBJ2-7; weak D call: TRBD1 (5 bases). Germline V gene data show CDR1 as MGHRA and CDR2 as YSYEKL. The CDR3 runs to 14 residues. V lost 2 bases to trimming and J lost 2 bases, with 10 bases between them. CDR3 residues: CASSQIGHTYEQYF. Here the CDR3 DNA reads TGCGCCAGCAGCCAAATCGGACATACCTACGAGCAGTACTTC.

The rearrangement links TRBV11-1 to TRBJ2-1; 10 bases fit TRBD2. Unmatched junction bases numbered 8, after V lost 6 bases and J lost 9 bases. The CDR3 runs to 14 residues. Germline V gene lookup returns CDR1 SGHAT and CDR2 FQDESV (reference sequence). This chain's CDR3 is CASRPSGSFIEQFF. Here the CDR3 DNA reads TGTGCCAGCAGACCTAGCGGGAGTTTCATTGAGCAGTTCTTC.

The CDR3 nucleotides are TGCGCCAGCAGCCAAGGCTTCCCGACTAACTATGGCTACACCTTC. This sequence encodes CASSQGFPTNYGYTF. V gene TRBV4-1 combines with J gene TRBJ1-2; D is unclear. Per the germline V gene, CDR1 is MGHRA and CDR2 is YSYEKL. Trimming took off 1 base at V and 0 bases at J, with 9 bases between the two ends. The CDR3 is 15 amino acids.

CDR3 amino acids: CATRGDLLQTQYF. The CDR3 nucleotides read TGTGCCACCAGAGGGGACCTTTTGCAGACCCAGTACTTC. The chain links TRBV15 to TRBJ2-5; the D gene could be TRBD1 or TRBD2 (5 bases each). This CDR3 contains 13 residues. Per germline, CDR1 LNHNV and CDR2 YYDKDF (reference sequence). Trimming shortened V by 6 bases and J by 6 bases, and 14 bases separated the two germline ends.

This chain joins TRBV13 and TRBJ2-5, with unresolved D. V lost 5 bases to trimming and J lost 5 bases, with 12 bases between them. The CDR3 runs 13 residues. In germline, CDR1 is PRHDT, CDR2 FYEKMQ (reference sequence). The CDR3 DNA reads as TGTGCCAGCAGCGTCGCCGTGTGGGAGACCCAGTACTTC. Encoded protein: CASSVAVWETQYF. Full variable domain (outside the CDR3, taken from reference TRBV13 and TRBJ2-5): AAGVIQSPRHLIKEKRETATLKCYPIPRHDTVYWYQQGPGQDPQFLISFYEKMQSDKGSIPDRFSAQQFSDYHSELNMSSLELGDSALYFCASSVAVWETQYFGPGTRLLVL.

V is TRBV7-9 and J is TRBJ1-2; tentative D call: TRBD1 (6 bases). Trimming removed 4 bases from V and 6 bases from J, with 12 bases in between. This CDR3 has 13 amino acids. Germline lookup yields CDR1 SEHNR and CDR2 FQNEAQ (reference sequence). DNA for the CDR3: TGTGCCAGCAGCTCCCGGGACATTGATGGCTACACCTTC. As protein: CASSSRDIDGYTF.

As for this clone: Distinct nucleotide sequences in the sample also encode this CDR3. The rearrangement uses TRBV27 and TRBJ1-1; D is possibly TRBD1 (5 bases). CDR3 length: 15 amino acids. Trimming shortened V by 2 bases and J by 3 bases, and 13 bases separated the two germline ends. Per germline, CDR1 MNHEY and CDR2 SMNVEV (reference sequence). The CDR3 region has the DNA TGTGCCAGCAGTTTAAGGGGAGGAGGGTACACTGAAGCTTTCTTT. Its protein product is CASSLRGGGYTEAFF.

The chain carries TRBV2 and TRBJ2-1; TRBD2 agrees at 12 bases. This CDR3 has 14 amino acids. V shed 4 bases, J shed 10 bases, and the junction held 5 bases outside the gene matches. CDR1 and CDR2 from the germline V gene are SNHLY and FYNNEI. The CDR3 loop is CASSVLAGGSEQFF. Written as DNA, the CDR3 is TGTGCCAGCAGTGTACTAGCGGGAGGATCGGAGCAGTTCTTC. The full variable domain, rest sourced from reference TRBV2 and TRBJ2-1, is EPEVTQTPSHQVTQMGQEVILRCVPISNHLYFYWYRQILGQKVEFLVSFYNNEISEKSEIFDDQFSVERPDGSNFTLKIRSTKLEDSAMYFCASSVLAGGSEQFFGPGTRLTVL.

The CDR3 spells CASTGYRVTDTQYF. CDR3 DNA sequence: TGTGCCAGCACGGGGTACAGGGTAACAGATACGCAGTATTTT. This chain joins TRBV6-1 and TRBJ2-3, with D perhaps matching TRBD1 (6 bases). The CDR3 loop spans 14 amino acids. Germline V gives CDR1 MNHNS, CDR2 SASEGT. V lost 7 bases and J lost 3, with 14 bases in between.

The V gene is TRBV27, the J gene TRBJ2-7, with 9 bases identical to TRBD1. Germline V gives CDR1 MNHEY, CDR2 SMNVEV (reference sequence). CDR3 length: 13 residues. With 8 bases clipped from V and 3 bases from J, the junction kept 5 bases outside the gene matches. The CDR3 region is CASGPTGGYEQYF. The DNA of the CDR3 is TGTGCCAGCGGTCCGACAGGGGGCTACGAGCAGTACTTC.

CDR3 sequence (DNA): TGTGCCAGCAGTGAGGGACTAGGGGTCTACGAGCAGTACTTC. It translates to CASSEGLGVYEQYF. The chain combines TRBV27 with TRBJ2-7, with 8 nucleotides matching TRBD2. CDR1 MNHEY and CDR2 SMNVEV come from the germline V gene (reference sequence). This CDR3 region has 14 residues. V was pared by 5 bases and J by 3 bases, with 6 bases of the junction left unmatched.

To note about this clone: Other DNA variants within this sample encode the same CDR3. The V and J genes are TRBV9 and TRBJ2-7; a weak D match, TRBD1 (5 bases). Per the germline V gene, CDR1 is SGDLS and CDR2 is YYNGEE. The CDR3 has 12 residues. The V gene lost 3 bases and the J gene lost 3 bases, with 7 bases spanning the gap. CDR3 residues: CASSGDSYEQYF. The CDR3 region has the DNA TGTGCCAGCAGCGGAGACAGCTACGAGCAGTACTTC.

The chain employs TRBV27 and TRBJ1-2; D might be TRBD1 (6 bases). This CDR3 has 12 residues. The V end lost 9 bases, the J end lost 4 bases, and 12 bases lay between the germline ends. Germline CDR1 and CDR2: MNHEY and SMNVEV (reference sequence). CDR3: CASRDIRYGYTF. For the CDR3, the DNA is TGTGCCAGTAGGGACATTCGCTATGGCTACACCTTC.

The rearrangement uses TRBV7-8 and TRBJ2-7; possible D gene TRBD2, 6 bases. The V gene's germline CDR1 is SGHVS and CDR2 FQNEAQ. The CDR3 is 15 amino acids. The V end lost 3 bases, the J end lost 1 base, and 13 bases lay between the germline ends. In DNA, the CDR3 is TGTGCCAGCAGCTTGGCAAGCGGGCAATCCTACGAGCAGTACTTC. Its translation is CASSLASGQSYEQYF.

This chain uses TRBV29-1 with TRBJ1-2, with D uncertain. Trimming pared 5 bases from V and 8 bases from J, leaving 18 bases between. CDR1 and CDR2 from the germline V gene are SQVTM and ANQGSEA. CDR3 length equals 13 residues. The CDR3 nucleotides are TGCAGCGTTTATGGCAACCCGCAGCGAGGCTACACCTTC. It yields the protein CSVYGNPQRGYTF. The full variable domain, with the rest looked up from reference TRBV29-1 and TRBJ1-2, is SAVISQKPSRDICQRGTSLTIQCQVDSQVTMMFWYRQQPGQSLTLIATANQGSEATYESGFVIDKFPISRPNLTFSTLTVSNMSPEDSSIYLCSVYGNPQRGYTFGSGTRLTVV.

This clone was detected only once. J is TRBJ2-7 and V is TRBV11-2; TRBD1 or TRBD2 may be the D gene (6 bases each). V lost 1 base and J lost 6, with 13 bases in between. The V gene's germline CDR1 is SGHAT and CDR2 FQNNGV. The CDR3 is 14 residues long. The CDR3 region is CASSLVGEGGEQYF. In DNA form, the CDR3 reads TGTGCCAGCAGCTTAGTTGGAGAGGGGGGCGAGCAGTACTTC.